These T cell receptor beta chains were read from a single sample in a study of T cell responses to AZD1222 COVID-19 vaccine. Libraries were prepared by immunoSEQ multiplex PCR; TCRdb keeps only in-frame clonotypes and omits some of them. The profile shows approximately 160,000 clones, 90% to 95% of them singletons. Specimen: peripheral blood, collected on day 0 of AZD1222 vaccination. Every receptor here comes from an adult in good health. Both conserved end residues are part of each CDR3. D genes are given only for firm matches. Clone size is stated in some rows and not others, as once, few, many or a class when expanded.

TRBJ1-5	TRBV2	-	-	CASSARLTQPQHF	TGTGCCAGCAGCGCTAGACTGACTCAGCCCCAGCATTTT
TRBJ2-1	TRBV6-1	TRBD2	once	CASSEGLAGWNEQFF	TGTGCCAGCAGTGAAGGACTAGCGGGGTGGAATGAGCAGTTCTTC
TRBJ1-2	TRBV3-1/TRBV3-2	-	once	CASSQYTAPTF	TGTGCCAGCAGCCAGTACACTGCGCCCACCTTC
TRBJ2-7	TRBV20-1	-	-	CSANRDHEQYF	TGCAGTGCTAACAGGGACCACGAGCAGTACTTC
TRBJ1-2	TRBV18	TRBD1	once	CASSRDSEANYGYTF	TGTGCCAGCTCACGGGACAGTGAAGCTAACTATGGCTACACCTTC
TRBJ1-6	TRBV19	-	-	CASNTGNGLDSPLHF	TGTGCCAGTAACACTGGGAACGGTTTGGATTCACCCCTCCACTTT
TRBJ2-7	TRBV3-1/TRBV3-2	-	-	CASSQGGHEQYF	TGTGCCAGCAGCCAAGGGGGGCACGAGCAGTACTTC
TRBJ1-3	TRBV2	-	-	CASSFQGPSGNTIYF	TGTGCCAGCAGTTTCCAGGGGCCCTCTGGAAACACCATATATTTT
TRBJ2-7	TRBV7-9	-	-	CASSLVGNSYEQYF	TGTGCCAGCAGCTTAGTCGGCAACTCCTACGAGCAGTACTTC
TRBJ1-2	TRBV19	-	-	CASSIGPWGYTF	TGTGCCAGTAGTATAGGCCCGTGGGGCTACACCTTC
TRBJ2-3	TRBV11-2	-	-	CASSLIPPPATDTQYF	TGTGCCAGCAGCTTAATCCCCCCCCCAGCGACAGATACGCAGTATTTT
TRBJ1-2	TRBV7-2	-	-	CASSSRYGYTF	TGTGCCAGCAGTTCCCGCTATGGCTACACCTTC
TRBJ1-6	TRBV6-6	-	-	CASSYGRVWDSPLHF	TGTGCCAGCAGTTACGGCAGGGTCTGGGACTCACCCCTCCACTTT
TRBJ2-3	TRBV10-3	-	-	CAIKGTDTQYF	TGTGCCATCAAAGGCACAGATACGCAGTATTTT
TRBJ1-5	TRBV5-1	-	-	CASSLEGTGQPQHF	TGCGCCAGCAGCTTGGAAGGGACTGGTCAGCCCCAGCATTTT
TRBJ2-1	TRBV4-1	-	-	CASSQDRRGTTYNEQFF	TGCGCCAGCAGCCAAGATCGGAGGGGGACCACCTACAATGAGCAGTTCTTC
TRBJ1-2	TRBV11-2	TRBD1	-	CASSLRTGSGGYTF	TGTGCCAGCAGCTTACGGACAGGCTCGGGTGGCTACACCTTC
TRBJ2-7	TRBV18	TRBD2	-	CASSPPGGSYVEQYF	TGTGCCAGCTCACCCCCCGGGGGGTCCTACGTGGAGCAGTACTTC
TRBJ1-2	TRBV2	-	-	CASRVPWGEGYTF	TGTGCCAGCAGGGTCCCGTGGGGGGAAGGCTACACCTTC
TRBJ1-1	TRBV12-3/TRBV12-4	TRBD1	-	CATSKDRTTEAFF	TGTGCCACCTCGAAGGACAGGACGACTGAAGCTTTCTTT
TRBJ1-3	TRBV19	-	few	CASSRDILGNTIYF	TGTGCCAGTAGTAGGGACATACTCGGAAACACCATATATTTT
TRBJ1-4	TRBV10-3	TRBD1	-	CAISAGGGGEKLFF	TGTGCCATCAGCGCAGGAGGGGGCGGTGAAAAACTGTTTTTT
TRBJ2-7	TRBV15	TRBD2	-	CATSRDPPGSGASSYEQYF	TGTGCCACCAGCAGAGATCCCCCGGGGAGCGGGGCTAGCTCCTACGAGCAGTACTTC
TRBJ1-1	TRBV5-1	-	-	CASSLGHPNTEAFF	TGCGCCAGCAGCTTGGGACACCCGAACACTGAAGCTTTCTTT
TRBJ2-7	TRBV30	-	-	CACQKGGYEQYF	TGTGCCTGCCAGAAGGGGGGCTACGAGCAGTACTTC
TRBJ1-5	TRBV19	-	once	CASSIAEVAQPQHF	TGTGCCAGTAGTATCGCTGAGGTAGCCCAGCCCCAGCATTTT
TRBJ1-2	TRBV5-1	TRBD1	-	CASSLDSTGSNGYTF	TGCGCCAGCAGCTTGGACTCGACAGGGTCGAATGGCTACACCTTC
TRBJ2-7	TRBV4-1	TRBD1	-	CASSQGTGHSYEQYF	TGCGCCAGCAGCCAAGGGACAGGACATTCCTACGAGCAGTACTTC
TRBJ2-1	TRBV11-3	TRBD1	-	CASSTRTGGGLGSYNEQFF	TGTGCCAGCAGCACCCGGACAGGGGGAGGACTTGGCTCCTACAATGAGCAGTTCTTC
TRBJ1-1	TRBV18	-	-	CASSPGEGGLNTEAFF	TGTGCCAGCTCACCAGGGGAGGGGGGCTTGAACACTGAAGCTTTCTTT
TRBJ2-6	TRBV3-1/TRBV3-2	-	once	CASSQGGGGANVLTF	TGTGCCAGCAGCCAAGGCGGTGGTGGGGCCAACGTCCTGACTTTC
TRBJ1-5	TRBV27	-	once	CASSFSGYSNQPQHF	TGTGCCAGCAGTTTCTCGGGGTATAGCAATCAGCCCCAGCATTTT
TRBJ1-2	TRBV5-6	TRBD1	-	CASSSGPRDRAAGDYGYTF	TGTGCCAGCAGTTCGGGACCACGGGACAGGGCGGCGGGGGACTATGGCTACACCTTC
TRBJ2-7	TRBV11-2	TRBD2	-	CASSSRGGTTYEQYF	TGTGCCAGCAGCTCGCGGGGGGGCACAACCTACGAGCAGTACTTC
TRBJ1-1	TRBV30	-	few	CAWSMYLGGRNTEAFF	TGTGCCTGGAGTATGTACCTCGGGGGAAGAAACACTGAAGCTTTCTTT
TRBJ1-4	TRBV27	-	-	CASSFGATNEKLFF	TGTGCCAGCAGTTTCGGCGCAACTAATGAAAAACTGTTTTTT
TRBJ1-5	TRBV28	-	-	CASGYRVFPQHF	TGTGCCAGCGGCTATAGGGTTTTTCCCCAGCATTTT
TRBJ1-4	TRBV7-6	TRBD1	once	CASSPQTGRNEKLFF	TGTGCCAGCAGCCCACAGACAGGGAGAAATGAAAAACTGTTTTTT
TRBJ2-3	TRBV4-3	-	-	CASSQDPAGPIADTQYF	TGCGCCAGCAGCCAAGACCCCGCCGGGCCGATTGCAGATACGCAGTATTTT
TRBJ1-2	TRBV5-6	-	-	CASSLGLYGYTF	TGTGCCAGCAGCTTGGGGCTCTATGGCTACACCTTC
TRBJ1-2	TRBV5-1	-	-	CASSLGYRLENYGYTF	TGCGCCAGCAGCTTGGGCTACAGGTTAGAAAACTATGGCTACACCTTC